The 8 T cell receptor beta chains in this list originate from one sample, sequenced in a study of cytomegalovirus exposure and HLA in healthy donors. The PCR used 60 Vbeta and 13 Jbeta primers. The data were produced by immunoSEQ multiplex PCR, yet TCRdb's version contains in-frame clones alone and is incomplete. The table shows some 190,000 clones, with approximately 80% occurring only once. Material: PBMCs. The receptors were sampled from a man aged 40-55 years in good health and CMV-seropositive.

The chain has TRBV7-9 and TRBJ2-3; D uncertain. With 7 bases removed from V and 2 bases from J, the gap between germline ends came to 16 bases. CDR3 length: 15 amino acids. Germline CDR1 is SEHNR and CDR2 is FQNEAQ (reference sequence). The CDR3: CASNPPPANTDTQYF. The CDR3 DNA follows: TGTGCCAGCAACCCTCCCCCTGCGAACACAGATACGCAGTATTTT.

This clone has only a few counts. The chain is built from TRBV2 and TRBJ2-7; TRBD1 agrees at 8 bases. This CDR3 region has 14 residues. In germline, CDR1 is SNHLY, CDR2 FYNNEI. The V and J ends lost 4 bases and 4 bases, in that order; junction bases with no gene match: 6. The CDR3 DNA is TGTGCCAGCAGTGTTTCCGGACAGGGTTACGAGCAGTACTTC. Translation: CASSVSGQGYEQYF.

J is TRBJ2-1 and V is TRBV18; 8 bases align to TRBD1. After removal of 2 bases from V and 6 bases from J, the junction contained 0 bases not matched to a gene. CDR1 is KGHSH and CDR2 is LQKENI in the germline V gene. The CDR3 is made up of 13 amino acids. The CDR3 nucleotides read TGTGCCAGCTCACCAGGACAGGGCAATGAGCAGTTCTTC. Its protein is CASSPGQGNEQFF.

This clone occurred a few times. The V and J genes are TRBV27 and TRBJ2-7, with D possibly being TRBD2 (6 bases). The CDR3 loop spans 13 amino acids. The V and J ends lost 5 bases and 3 bases respectively, with 11 bases between them. From germline, CDR1 is MNHEY and CDR2 SMNVEV (reference sequence). CDR3 loop: CASSPGTHYEQYF. The CDR3 DNA reads TGTGCCAGCAGTCCCGGGACTCACTACGAGCAGTACTTC.

This chain joins TRBV6-1 and TRBJ2-3; D is unresolved. V lost 1 base and J lost 14, with 13 bases in between. The germline CDR1 and CDR2 sequences are MNHNS and SASEGT. This CDR3 spans 12 amino acids. The CDR3 sequence: CASSEVGKIRYF. The CDR3 coding sequence is TGTGCCAGCAGTGAAGTCGGTAAGATTAGGTATTTT.

This clone has only a few counts. This chain links TRBV20-1 with TRBJ2-5; D gene uncertain. The CDR3 length is 11 residues. The germline V gene encodes CDR1 DFQATT and CDR2 SNEGSKA (reference sequence). The V end lost 3 bases, the J end lost 5 bases, and 7 bases lay between the germline ends. DNA for the CDR3: TGCAGTGCTAGTCGCGTCGAGACCCAGTACTTC. Residues: CSASRVETQYF.

V and J are TRBV19 and TRBJ1-5; 9 bases align to TRBD1. Trimming cost V 5 bases and J 5 bases; bases outside gene matches: 4. Germline V gives CDR1 LNHDA, CDR2 SQIVND (reference sequence). CDR3 length: 14 amino acids. The CDR3 sequence is CASSVTGGYQPQHF. The DNA for the CDR3 is TGTGCCAGTAGTGTCACAGGGGGCTATCAGCCCCAGCATTTT.

The chain links TRBV30 to TRBJ1-1; 9 positions agree with TRBD1. The CDR3 has 13 residues. After removal of 1 base from V and 10 bases from J, the junction contained 7 bases not matched to a gene. CDR1 and CDR2 from the germline V gene are GTSNPN and SVGIG (reference sequence). CDR3 coding DNA: TGTGCCTGGAGTGCGGGACAGGGCCGCCCAGCTTTCTTT. Its translation is CAWSAGQGRPAFF.